What follows are 9 T cell receptor beta chains derived from one specimen sequenced in a study of Ad26.COV2.S vaccination and SARS-CoV-2 variants. Treatment noted: some 20 received Ad26.COV2.S at low or high dose, single or two shots; several received placebo; per-sample allocation not given. Following the first vaccine or placebo injection, samples were taken on day 63. Sequenced by immunoSEQ multiplex PCR; TCRdb stores in-frame clones only, minus some. The sample lists roughly 400,000 clones, roughly 90% seen once, with roughly 1.7% in the top ten. Material: peripheral blood, obtained in a trial of Ad26.COV2.S vaccine versus placebo. The receptors here all came from a person between 18 and 60 years old who received the Ad26.COV2.S COVID-19 vaccine or a placebo.

The chain combines TRBV30 with TRBJ2-5, with D possibly matching TRBD2 (7 bases). The germline V gene has CDR1 GTSNPN and CDR2 SVGIG (reference sequence). There are 14 residues in the CDR3. The V end lost 4 bases, the J end lost 3 bases, and 15 bases lay between the germline ends. Written as DNA, the CDR3 is TGTGCCTGGAACGGGGGGCTTAGGGAAGAGACCCAGTACTTC. It yields the protein CAWNGGLREETQYF.

The chain has TRBV28 and TRBJ2-7; D remains ambiguous. Germline V gives CDR1 MDHEN, CDR2 SYDVKM. The CDR3 loop spans 13 amino acids. V was pared by 7 bases and J by 0 bases, with 10 bases between. The CDR3: CASKDGFSYEQYF. The CDR3 DNA is TGTGCCAGCAAGGACGGTTTCTCCTACGAGCAGTACTTC. Based on the CDR3 plus reference TRBV28 and TRBJ2-7, the full variable domain is DVKVTQSSRYLVKRTGEKVFLECVQDMDHENMFWYRQDPGLGLRLIYFSYDVKMKEKGDIPEGYSVSREKKERFSLILESASTNQTSMYLCASKDGFSYEQYFGPGTRLTVT.

The chain employs TRBV29-1 and TRBJ1-1; TRBD1 matches at 7 bases. The CDR3 runs to 13 residues. CDR1 is SQVTM and CDR2 is ANQGSEA in the germline V gene. Trimming removed 5 bases from V and 1 base from J; junction bases left unmatched: 4. The CDR3 here is CSVNRGWNTEAFF. The CDR3 DNA follows: TGCAGCGTTAACAGGGGTTGGAACACTGAAGCTTTCTTT.

This clone was seen a single time. The chain employs TRBV27 and TRBJ2-1, with TRBD2 matching 10 bases. Germline loops: CDR1 MNHEY, CDR2 SMNVEV (reference sequence). J was trimmed by 2 bases and V by 6 bases; bases with no gene match: 1. This CDR3 contains 14 residues. The CDR3, as DNA: TGTGCCAGCAGGGGACTAGCGCCCTACAATGAGCAGTTCTTC. This codes for CASRGLAPYNEQFF.

This clone was detected only once. This sequence joins TRBV7-2 and TRBJ1-4; TRBD1 is a possible D gene (6 bases). This CDR3 spans 15 amino acids. V shed 5 bases and J shed 4 bases, with 14 bases lying between them. Looked up from germline, CDR1 is SGHTA and CDR2 is FQGNSA. The CDR3 sequence: CASSQTRGHNEKLFF. CDR3 bases: TGTGCCAGCAGCCAAACACGGGGGCATAATGAAAAACTGTTTTTT.

The chain carries TRBV18 and TRBJ2-7; D may be TRBD1 (5 bases). This CDR3 has 12 amino acids. From germline, CDR1 is KGHSH and CDR2 LQKENI. Deletions cut 2 bases from V and 6 bases from J, with 8 bases between. CDR3 protein: CASSPDRAEQYF. The CDR3 DNA reads TGTGCCAGCTCACCAGACAGAGCCGAGCAGTACTTC.

J is TRBJ1-2 and V is TRBV3-1 (or the pseudogene TRBV3-2), with 10 bases matching TRBD1. The V gene end was trimmed by 4 bases and the J gene end by 4 bases; junction bases not matched to a gene: 6. This CDR3 is built from 15 residues. Germline V gene sequence: CDR1 LGHDT, CDR2 YNNKEL (reference sequence). This chain's CDR3 is CASSLRQGASYGYTF. The CDR3 DNA is TGTGCCAGCAGCCTCCGACAGGGGGCTAGCTATGGCTACACCTTC.

The CDR3 sequence: CASSPADLGTEAFF. The CDR3 DNA reads as TGTGCCAGCTCACCTGCGGATTTGGGGACTGAAGCTTTCTTT. This chain connects TRBV18 to TRBJ1-1; D gene unclear. CDR1 and CDR2 (germline): KGHSH, LQKENI. The V end lost 3 bases, the J end lost 5 bases, and 13 bases lay between the germline ends. The CDR3 has 14 amino acids.

The V gene is TRBV6-1, the J gene TRBJ2-7; 7 bases fit TRBD1. V gave up 2 bases and J gave up 0 bases; unmatched junction bases: 4. Germline CDR1 is MNHNS and CDR2 is SASEGT. This CDR3 region has 15 residues. The CDR3 spells CASSERQGHSYEQYF. CDR3 DNA sequence: TGTGCCAGCAGTGAAAGACAGGGCCACTCCTACGAGCAGTACTTC.